One and the same sample provided the 8 T cell receptor beta chains below, sequenced in a study of blood T cell repertoires in COVID-19. TCRdb keeps only in-frame clones here, not all; method: immunoSEQ multiplex PCR. The table lists fewer than 200,000 clones, 83% of them singletons, with 3.6% in the top ten. The sequenced material came from PBMCs or T cells enriched from blood (not recorded which). The receptor set was obtained from a woman between 45 and 60 years old in a cohort exposed to, infected with or recovered from COVID-19 (not recorded which).

The rearrangement uses TRBV19 and TRBJ2-7; 8 bases align to TRBD1. Unmatched junction bases numbered 7, after V lost 5 bases and J lost 1 base. Looked up from germline, CDR1 is LNHDA and CDR2 is SQIVND (reference sequence). This CDR3 has 15 amino acids. The CDR3 spells CASSGPGQASYEQYF. CDR3 sequence (DNA): TGTGCCAGTAGTGGACCGGGACAGGCTTCCTACGAGCAGTACTTC.

The chain combines TRBV19 with TRBJ1-2; D may be TRBD1 (6 bases). V was shortened by 4 bases and J by 4 bases, with 16 bases between the two germline ends. This CDR3 has 15 amino acids. The germline gives CDR1 LNHDA, CDR2 SQIVND (reference sequence). In nucleotides, the CDR3 is TGTGCCAGTAGTAACAGGGACCCCGGCGTCTATGGCTACACCTTC. Translation: CASSNRDPGVYGYTF.

The chain uses TRBV4-2 and TRBJ2-1; 10 bases align to TRBD1. J was trimmed by 5 bases and V by 8 bases; bases with no gene match: 12. This CDR3 is built from 16 residues. CDR1 is LGHNA, CDR2 YNFKEQ, per germline. CDR3 region: CASADRQGAGDNEQFF. The CDR3, as DNA: TGTGCCAGCGCCGACAGACAGGGGGCTGGGGACAATGAGCAGTTCTTC.

This clone was detected only a few times. The rearrangement links TRBV5-1 to TRBJ1-1; unclear D gene. Germline values: CDR1 SGHRS, CDR2 YFSETQ. The CDR3 loop spans 14 amino acids. Deletions cut 2 bases from V and 4 bases from J, with 12 bases between. In nucleotides, the CDR3 is TGCGCCAGCAGCTTCGGGGAGGAAGGCACTGAAGCTTTCTTT. As protein: CASSFGEEGTEAFF.

CDR3 amino acids: CASSLENTGFGSTGELFF. Written as DNA, the CDR3 is TGTGCCAGCAGCCTAGAAAACACAGGGTTTGGGAGCACCGGGGAGCTGTTTTTT. V and J are TRBV7-3 and TRBJ2-2, with D tentatively TRBD1 (6 bases). V was shortened by 5 bases and J by 4 bases, with 23 bases between the two germline ends. CDR3 length: 18 amino acids. The germline V gene encodes CDR1 SGHTA and CDR2 FQGTGA.

This clone was detected once. The rearrangement uses TRBV5-8 and TRBJ2-3; 14 bases match TRBD2. CDR1 is SGHTS and CDR2 is YDEGEE in the germline V gene. The CDR3 extends over 19 amino acids. Trimming removed 0 bases from V and 4 bases from J; junction bases left unmatched: 10. The CDR3 here is CASSLGGQGGLAGADTQYF. CDR3 DNA: TGTGCCAGCAGCTTGGGCGGACAGGGGGGACTAGCGGGAGCAGATACGCAGTATTTT.

This chain joins TRBV19 and TRBJ1-5, with D perhaps matching TRBD1 (6 bases). The CDR3 runs to 13 residues. The V and J ends lost 8 bases and 1 base respectively, with 9 bases between them. From germline, CDR1 is LNHDA and CDR2 SQIVND (reference sequence). CDR3 protein: CASSRGSNQPQHF. CDR3 bases: TGTGCCAGTTCCAGGGGAAGCAATCAGCCCCAGCATTTT.

This chain connects TRBV29-1 to TRBJ2-1; TRBD2 agrees at 10 bases. V gave up 1 base and J gave up 2 bases; unmatched junction bases: 2. From germline, CDR1 is SQVTM and CDR2 ANQGSEA. This CDR3 region has 15 residues. The CDR3 loop reads CSVEGSGGAYNEQFF. The CDR3 DNA sequence: TGCAGCGTTGAAGGCAGCGGGGGGGCCTACAATGAGCAGTTCTTC.